This TCR beta chain derives from a study of T cell changes during pregnancy in multiple sclerosis. TCRdb keeps only in-frame clones here, not all; method: immunoSEQ multiplex PCR. The sample carries 60,000 to 85,000 clones, roughly nine tenths recorded once. The CDR3 loop spans 15 amino acids. CDR1 and CDR2 from the germline V gene are SGHTA and FQGNSA. V gave up 5 bases and J gave up 0 bases; unmatched junction bases: 7. The receptor was isolated from a female donor with multiple sclerosis, enrolled in a pregnancy study. The genes are TRBV7-2 and TRBJ2-7; 7 bases agree with TRBD2. The sequences come from peripheral blood, collected in the second trimester of pregnancy. CDR3 amino acids: CASSPVGGSSYEQYF. For the CDR3, the DNA is TGTGCCAGCAGCCCCGTGGGAGGGAGCTCCTACGAGCAGTACTTC.